The clone carrying this T cell receptor (beta chain) was counted a few times. This specimen comes from a study of T-cell reconstitution after alpha-beta-depleted transplantation in children. Unique molecular identifiers were incorporated into the prepared TCRbeta library. TCRdb re-called the PCR reads with MiXCR, one entry per CDR3 protein. The sample has approximately 350,000 distinct CDR3 sequences, 16% seen once; the top ten hold around 38%. The V gene end was trimmed by 6 bases and the J gene end by 5 bases; junction bases not matched to a gene: 7. This CDR3 is built from 15 residues. Germline-derived CDR1 and CDR2 are KGHDR and SFDVKD.

This chain connects TRBV24-1 to TRBJ2-1, with 9 positions matching TRBD1. This receptor was taken from a male patient aged 2-10 years who had a stem cell transplant for acute lymphoblastic leukemia, so the T cells may come from the graft donor. Material: PBMCs, mostly from graft donor cells, obtained 360 days after TCRalphabeta/CD19-depleted stem cell transplant. CDR3 DNA sequence: TGTGCCACCAGTACCCCGGGACAGGGTAACAATGAGCAGTTCTTC. Protein sequence: CATSTPGQGNNEQFF.